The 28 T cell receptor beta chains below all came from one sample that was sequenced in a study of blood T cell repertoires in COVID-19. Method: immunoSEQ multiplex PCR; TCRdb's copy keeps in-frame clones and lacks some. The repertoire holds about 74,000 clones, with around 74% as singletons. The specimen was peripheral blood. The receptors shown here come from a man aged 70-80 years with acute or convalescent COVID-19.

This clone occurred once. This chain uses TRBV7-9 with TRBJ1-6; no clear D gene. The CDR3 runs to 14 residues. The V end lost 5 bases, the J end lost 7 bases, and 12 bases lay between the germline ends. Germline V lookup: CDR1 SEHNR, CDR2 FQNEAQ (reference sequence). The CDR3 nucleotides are TGTGCCAGCAGCCCCCCCCAATCCAATTCACCCCTCCACTTT. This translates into CASSPPQSNSPLHF. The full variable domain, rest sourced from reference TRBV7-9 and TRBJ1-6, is DTGVSQNPRHKITKRGQNVTFRCDPISEHNRLYWYRQTLGQGPEFLTYFQNEAQLEKSRLLSDRFSAERPKGSFSTLEIQRTEQGDSAMYLCASSPPQSNSPLHFGNGTRLTVT.

CDR3 nucleotide sequence: TGTGCCAGCAGCAGGACTAGCGGGACGAACACCGGGGAGCTGTTTTTT. Residues: CASSRTSGTNTGELFF. The chain links TRBV11-2 to TRBJ2-2; the match to TRBD2 covers 12 bases. The junction had 1 base not matched to a gene; V was cut back by 5 bases and J by 0 bases. Germline CDR1 and CDR2: SGHAT and FQNNGV. This CDR3 is 16 amino acids long.

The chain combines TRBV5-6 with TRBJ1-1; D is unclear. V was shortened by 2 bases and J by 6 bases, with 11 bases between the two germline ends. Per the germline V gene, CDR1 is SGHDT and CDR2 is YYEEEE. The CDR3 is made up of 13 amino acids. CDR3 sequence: CASSLPFGSEAFF. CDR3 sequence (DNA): TGTGCCAGCAGCTTACCCTTCGGGTCTGAAGCTTTCTTT.

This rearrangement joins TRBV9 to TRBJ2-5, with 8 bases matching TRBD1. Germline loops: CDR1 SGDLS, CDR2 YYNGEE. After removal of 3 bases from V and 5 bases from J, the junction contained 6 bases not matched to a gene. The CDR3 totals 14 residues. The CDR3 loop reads CASSADRAVETQYF. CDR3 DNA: TGTGCCAGCAGCGCGGACAGGGCAGTGGAGACCCAGTACTTC.

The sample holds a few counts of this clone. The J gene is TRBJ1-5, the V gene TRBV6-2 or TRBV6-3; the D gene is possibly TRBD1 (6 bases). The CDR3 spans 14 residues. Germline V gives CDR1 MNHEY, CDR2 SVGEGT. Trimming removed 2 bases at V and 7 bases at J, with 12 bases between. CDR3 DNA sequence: TGTGCCAGCAGTTACCTAGGGGGTAACCAGCCCCAGCATTTT. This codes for CASSYLGGNQPQHF.

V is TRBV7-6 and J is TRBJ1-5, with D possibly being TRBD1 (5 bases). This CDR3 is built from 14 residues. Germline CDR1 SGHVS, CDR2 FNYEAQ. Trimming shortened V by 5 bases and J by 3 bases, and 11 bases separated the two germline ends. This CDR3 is CASSQGAHNQPQHF. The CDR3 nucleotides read TGTGCCAGCAGCCAAGGGGCCCACAATCAGCCCCAGCATTTT.

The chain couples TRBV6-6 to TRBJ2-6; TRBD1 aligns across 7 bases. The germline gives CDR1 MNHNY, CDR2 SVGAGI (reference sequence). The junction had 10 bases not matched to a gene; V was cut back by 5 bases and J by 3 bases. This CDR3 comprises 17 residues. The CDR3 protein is CASSPQRGLGGANVLTF. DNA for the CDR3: TGTGCCAGCAGTCCACAGAGGGGGCTGGGTGGGGCCAACGTCCTGACTTTC.

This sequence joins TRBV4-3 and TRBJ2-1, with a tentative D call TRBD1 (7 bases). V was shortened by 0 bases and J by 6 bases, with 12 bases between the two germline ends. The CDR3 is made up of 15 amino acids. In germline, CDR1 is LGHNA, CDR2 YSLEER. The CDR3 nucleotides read TGCGCCAGCAGCCAAGATCCCCAGGGGGGCAATGAGCAGTTCTTC. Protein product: CASSQDPQGGNEQFF.

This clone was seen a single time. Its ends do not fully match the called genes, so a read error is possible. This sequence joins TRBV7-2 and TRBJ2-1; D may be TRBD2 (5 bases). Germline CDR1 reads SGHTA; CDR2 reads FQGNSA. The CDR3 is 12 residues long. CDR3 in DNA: TGTGCCAGCAGCCCGTACGGATGGGAGCGGTTCTTC. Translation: CASSPYGWERFF.

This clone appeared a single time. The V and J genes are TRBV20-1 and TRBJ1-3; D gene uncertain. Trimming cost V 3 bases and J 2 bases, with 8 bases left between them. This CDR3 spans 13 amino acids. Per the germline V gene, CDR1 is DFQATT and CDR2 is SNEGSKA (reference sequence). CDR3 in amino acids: CSASLGTGNTIYF. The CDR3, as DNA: TGCAGTGCTAGTCTGGGCACTGGAAACACCATATATTTT.

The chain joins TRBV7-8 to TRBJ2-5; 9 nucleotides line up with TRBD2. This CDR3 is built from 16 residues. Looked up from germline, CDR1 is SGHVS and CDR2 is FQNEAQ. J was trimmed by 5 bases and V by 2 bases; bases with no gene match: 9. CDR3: CASSLSWTSARETQYF. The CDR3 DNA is TGTGCCAGCAGCTTAAGTTGGACTAGCGCCAGGGAGACCCAGTACTTC.

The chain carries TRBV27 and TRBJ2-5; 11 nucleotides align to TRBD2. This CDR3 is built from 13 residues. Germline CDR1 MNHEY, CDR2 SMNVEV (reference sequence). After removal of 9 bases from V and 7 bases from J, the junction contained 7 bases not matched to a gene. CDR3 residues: CASFSGRAGTQYF. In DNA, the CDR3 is TGTGCCAGTTTTAGCGGGAGGGCCGGGACCCAGTACTTC.

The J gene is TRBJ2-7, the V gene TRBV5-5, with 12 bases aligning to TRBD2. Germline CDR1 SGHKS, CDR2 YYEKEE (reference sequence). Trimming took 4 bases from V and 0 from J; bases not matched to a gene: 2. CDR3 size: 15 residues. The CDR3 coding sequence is TGTGCCAGCAGCCTAGCGGGAGGGCCCTCCTACGAGCAGTACTTC. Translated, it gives CASSLAGGPSYEQYF.

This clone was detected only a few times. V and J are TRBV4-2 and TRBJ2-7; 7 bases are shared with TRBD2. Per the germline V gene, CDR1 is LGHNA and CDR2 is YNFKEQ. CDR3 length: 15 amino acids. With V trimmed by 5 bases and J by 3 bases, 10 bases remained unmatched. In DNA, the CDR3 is TGTGCCAGCAGCGTTGGAGCGGGGTTCAACTACGAGCAGTACTTC. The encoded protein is CASSVGAGFNYEQYF.

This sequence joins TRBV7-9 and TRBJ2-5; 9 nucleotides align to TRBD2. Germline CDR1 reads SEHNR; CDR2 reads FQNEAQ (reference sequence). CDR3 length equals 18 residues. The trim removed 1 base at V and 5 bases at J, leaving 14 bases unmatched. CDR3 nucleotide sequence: TGTGCCAGCAGCTTAGGGGTAGCGGGAGACCGTCGCCTGGAGACCCAGTACTTC. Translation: CASSLGVAGDRRLETQYF.

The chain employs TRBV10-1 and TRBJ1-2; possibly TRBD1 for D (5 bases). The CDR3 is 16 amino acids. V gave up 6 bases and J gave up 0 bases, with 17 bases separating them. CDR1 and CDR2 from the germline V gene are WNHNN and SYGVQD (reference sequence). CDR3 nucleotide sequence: TGCGCCAGCAGACCTCCTCCCAGGGCCTCTAACTATGGCTACACCTTC. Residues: CASRPPPRASNYGYTF.

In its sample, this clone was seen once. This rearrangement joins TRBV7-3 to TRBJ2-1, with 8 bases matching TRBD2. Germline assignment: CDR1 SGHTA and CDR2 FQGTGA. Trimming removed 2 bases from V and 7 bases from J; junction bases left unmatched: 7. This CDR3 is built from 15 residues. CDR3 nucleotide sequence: TGTGCCAGCAGCTTAGGAGCGGGAGTAAGGAATGAGCAGTTCTTC. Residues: CASSLGAGVRNEQFF. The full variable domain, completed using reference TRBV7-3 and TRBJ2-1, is GAGVSQTPSNKVTEKGKYVELRCDPISGHTALYWYRQSLGQGPEFLIYFQGTGAADDSGLPNDRFFAVRPEGSVSTLKIQRTERGDSAVYLCASSLGAGVRNEQFFGPGTRLTVL.

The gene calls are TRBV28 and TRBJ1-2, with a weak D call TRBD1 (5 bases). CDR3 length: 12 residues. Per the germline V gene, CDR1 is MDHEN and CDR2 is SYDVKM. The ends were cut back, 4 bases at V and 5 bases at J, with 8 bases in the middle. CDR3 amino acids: CASSSGKYGYTF. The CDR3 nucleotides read TGTGCCAGCAGTTCAGGGAAATATGGCTACACCTTC.

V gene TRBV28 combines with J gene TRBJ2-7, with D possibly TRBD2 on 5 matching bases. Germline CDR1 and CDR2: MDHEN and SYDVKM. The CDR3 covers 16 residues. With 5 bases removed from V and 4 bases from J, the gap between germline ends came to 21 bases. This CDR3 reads CASSPEAAIDRYEQYF. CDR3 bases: TGTGCCAGCAGTCCGGAAGCGGCCATAGACCGATACGAGCAGTACTTC.

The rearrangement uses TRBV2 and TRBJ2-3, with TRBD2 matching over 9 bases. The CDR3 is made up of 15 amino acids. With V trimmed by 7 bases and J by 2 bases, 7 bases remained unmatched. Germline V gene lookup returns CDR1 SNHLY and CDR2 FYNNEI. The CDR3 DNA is TGTGCCAGCAAAAGACTAGCGGCCAACACAGATACGCAGTATTTT. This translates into CASKRLAANTDTQYF.

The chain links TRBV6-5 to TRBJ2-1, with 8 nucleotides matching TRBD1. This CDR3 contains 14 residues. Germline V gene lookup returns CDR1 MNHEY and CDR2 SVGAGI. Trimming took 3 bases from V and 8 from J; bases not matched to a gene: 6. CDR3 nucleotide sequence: TGTGCCAGCAGTTATGGGCAGGGGGCCTATGAGCAGTTCTTC. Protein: CASSYGQGAYEQFF.

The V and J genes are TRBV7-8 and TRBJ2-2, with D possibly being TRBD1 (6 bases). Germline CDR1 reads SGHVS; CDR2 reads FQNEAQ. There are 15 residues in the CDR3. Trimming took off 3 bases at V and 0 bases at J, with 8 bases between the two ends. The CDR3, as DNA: TGTGCCAGCAGCTTCGGACAGACGAACACCGGGGAGCTGTTTTTT. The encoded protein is CASSFGQTNTGELFF.

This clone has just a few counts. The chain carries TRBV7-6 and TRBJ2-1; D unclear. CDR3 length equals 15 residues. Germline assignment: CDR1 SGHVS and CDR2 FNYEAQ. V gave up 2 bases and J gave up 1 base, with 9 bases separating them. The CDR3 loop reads CASSLTQVSYNEQFF. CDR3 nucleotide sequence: TGTGCCAGCAGCTTAACGCAGGTTTCCTACAATGAGCAGTTCTTC.

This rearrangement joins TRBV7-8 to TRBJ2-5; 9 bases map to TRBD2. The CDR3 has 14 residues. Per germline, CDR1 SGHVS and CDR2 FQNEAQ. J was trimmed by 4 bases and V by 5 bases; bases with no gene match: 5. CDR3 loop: CASSPSGLAETQYF. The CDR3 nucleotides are TGTGCCAGCAGCCCGTCGGGACTAGCAGAGACCCAGTACTTC.

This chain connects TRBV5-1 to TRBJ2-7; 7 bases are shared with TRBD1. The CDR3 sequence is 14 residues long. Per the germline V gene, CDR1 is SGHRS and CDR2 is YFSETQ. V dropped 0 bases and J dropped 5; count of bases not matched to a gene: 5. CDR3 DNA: TGCGCCAGCAGCTTGGGACAGGGTGGGGACGAGCAGTACTTC. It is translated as CASSLGQGGDEQYF.

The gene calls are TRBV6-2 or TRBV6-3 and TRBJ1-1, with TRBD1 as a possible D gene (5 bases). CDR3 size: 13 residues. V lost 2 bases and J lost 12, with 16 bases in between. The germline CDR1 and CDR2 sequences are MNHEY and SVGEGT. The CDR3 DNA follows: TGTGCCAGCAGTTACGGGGACTCCCCGGATTCTTTCTTT. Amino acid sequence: CASSYGDSPDSFF.

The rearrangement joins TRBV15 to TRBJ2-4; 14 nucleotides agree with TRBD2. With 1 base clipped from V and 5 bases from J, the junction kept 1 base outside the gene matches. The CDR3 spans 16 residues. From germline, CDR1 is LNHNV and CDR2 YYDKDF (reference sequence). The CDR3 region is CATSRGLAGGENIQYF. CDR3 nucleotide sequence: TGTGCCACCAGCAGAGGACTAGCGGGAGGGGAAAACATTCAGTACTTC. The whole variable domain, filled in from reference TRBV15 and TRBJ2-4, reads DAMVIQNPRYQVTQFGKPVTLSCSQTLNHNVMYWYQQKSSQAPKLLFHYYDKDFNNEADTPDNFQSRRPNTSFCFLDIRSPGLGDTAMYLCATSRGLAGGENIQYFGAGTRLSVL.

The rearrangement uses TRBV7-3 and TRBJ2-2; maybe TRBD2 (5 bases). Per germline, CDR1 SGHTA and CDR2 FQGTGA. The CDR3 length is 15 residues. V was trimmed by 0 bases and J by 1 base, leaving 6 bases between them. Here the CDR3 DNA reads TGTGCCAGCAGCTTAACTAGCGTGAACACCGGGGAGCTGTTTTTT. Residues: CASSLTSVNTGELFF.